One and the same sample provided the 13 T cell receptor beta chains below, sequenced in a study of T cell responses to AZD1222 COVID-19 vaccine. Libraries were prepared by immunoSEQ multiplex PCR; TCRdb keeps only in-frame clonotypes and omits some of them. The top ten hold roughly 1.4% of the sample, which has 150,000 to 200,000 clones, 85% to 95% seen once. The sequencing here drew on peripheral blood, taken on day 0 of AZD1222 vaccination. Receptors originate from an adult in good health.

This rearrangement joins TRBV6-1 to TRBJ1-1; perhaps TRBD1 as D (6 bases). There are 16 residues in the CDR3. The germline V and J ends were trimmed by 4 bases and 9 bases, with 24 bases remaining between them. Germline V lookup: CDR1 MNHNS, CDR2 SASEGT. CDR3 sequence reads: CASSVLRGSERPQAFF. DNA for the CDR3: TGTGCCAGCAGTGTTCTAAGGGGGTCCGAACGCCCTCAAGCTTTCTTT.

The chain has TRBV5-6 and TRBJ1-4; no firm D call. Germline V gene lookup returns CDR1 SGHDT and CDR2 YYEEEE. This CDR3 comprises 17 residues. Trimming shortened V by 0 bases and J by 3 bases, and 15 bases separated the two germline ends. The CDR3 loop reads CASSLAVGLGANEKLFF. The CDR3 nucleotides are TGTGCCAGCAGCTTGGCTGTGGGTCTTGGAGCTAATGAAAAACTGTTTTTT. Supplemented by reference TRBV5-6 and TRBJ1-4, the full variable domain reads DAGVTQSPTHLIKTRGQQVTLRCSPKSGHDTVSWYQQALGQGPQFIFQYYEEEERQRGNFPDRFSGHQFPNYSSELNVNALLLGDSALYLCASSLAVGLGANEKLFFGSGTQLSVL.

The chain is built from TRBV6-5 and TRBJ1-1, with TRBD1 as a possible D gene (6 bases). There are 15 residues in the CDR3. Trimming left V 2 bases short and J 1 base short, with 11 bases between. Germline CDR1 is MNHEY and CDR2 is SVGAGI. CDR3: CASSYAGHRNTEAFF. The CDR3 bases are TGTGCCAGCAGTTACGCGGGACACAGGAACACTGAAGCTTTCTTT.

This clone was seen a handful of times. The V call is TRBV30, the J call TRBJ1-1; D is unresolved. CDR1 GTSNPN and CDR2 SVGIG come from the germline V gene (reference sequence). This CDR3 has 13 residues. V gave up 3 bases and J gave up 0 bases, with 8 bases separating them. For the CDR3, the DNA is TGTGCCTGGAGCGGGCAAATGAACACTGAAGCTTTCTTT. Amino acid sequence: CAWSGQMNTEAFF. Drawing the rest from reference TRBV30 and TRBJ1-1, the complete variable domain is SQTIHQWPATLVQPVGSPLSLECTVEGTSNPNLYWYRQAAGRGLQLLFYSVGIGQISSEVPQNLSASRPQDRQFILSSKKLLLSDSGFYLCAWSGQMNTEAFFGQGTRLTVV.

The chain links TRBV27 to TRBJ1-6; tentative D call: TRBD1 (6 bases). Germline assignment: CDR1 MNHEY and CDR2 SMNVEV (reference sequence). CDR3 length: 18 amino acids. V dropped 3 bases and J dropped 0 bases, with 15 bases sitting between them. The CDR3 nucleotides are TGTGCCAGCAGTTTGATGGTCAGGGGAAGCTCCTATAATTCACCCCTCCACTTT. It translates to CASSLMVRGSSYNSPLHF.

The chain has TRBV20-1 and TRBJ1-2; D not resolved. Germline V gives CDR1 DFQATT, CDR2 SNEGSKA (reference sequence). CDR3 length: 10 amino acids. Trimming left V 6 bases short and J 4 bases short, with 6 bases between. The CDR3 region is CSAAPYGYTF. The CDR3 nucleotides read TGCAGTGCCGCCCCCTATGGCTACACCTTC.

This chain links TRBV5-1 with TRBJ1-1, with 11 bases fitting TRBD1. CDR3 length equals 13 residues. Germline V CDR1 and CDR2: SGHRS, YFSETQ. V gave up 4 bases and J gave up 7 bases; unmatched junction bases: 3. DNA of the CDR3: TGCGCCAGCAGCATGGGGACAGGGGGTGAAGCTTTCTTT. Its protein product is CASSMGTGGEAFF.

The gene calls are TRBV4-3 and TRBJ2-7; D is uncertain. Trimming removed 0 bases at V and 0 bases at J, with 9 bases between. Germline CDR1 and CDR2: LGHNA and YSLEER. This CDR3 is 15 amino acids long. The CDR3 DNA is TGCGCCAGCAGCCAAGACCGACGGAACTCCTACGAGCAGTACTTC. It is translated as CASSQDRRNSYEQYF.

The CDR3 DNA follows: TGTGCCTGGAGTACCGTAAACACCATATATTTT. Residues: CAWSTVNTIYF. The chain recombines TRBV30 with TRBJ1-3; D is ambiguous. V was trimmed by 2 bases and J by 6 bases, leaving 5 bases between them. The V gene's germline CDR1 is GTSNPN and CDR2 SVGIG (reference sequence). The CDR3 has 11 amino acids.

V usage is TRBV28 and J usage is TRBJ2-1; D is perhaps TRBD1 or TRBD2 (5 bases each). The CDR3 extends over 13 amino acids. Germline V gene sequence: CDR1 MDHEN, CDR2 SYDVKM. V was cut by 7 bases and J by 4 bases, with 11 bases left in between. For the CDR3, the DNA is TGTGCCAGCATCGGGGCAGTATACAATGAGCAGTTCTTC. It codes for CASIGAVYNEQFF.

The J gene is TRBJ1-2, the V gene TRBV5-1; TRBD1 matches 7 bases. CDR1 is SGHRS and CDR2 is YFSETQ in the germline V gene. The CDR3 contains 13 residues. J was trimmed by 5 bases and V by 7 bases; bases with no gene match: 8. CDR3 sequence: CASSPGQSYGYTF. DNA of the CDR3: TGCGCCAGCTCCCCGGGACAGAGTTATGGCTACACCTTC.

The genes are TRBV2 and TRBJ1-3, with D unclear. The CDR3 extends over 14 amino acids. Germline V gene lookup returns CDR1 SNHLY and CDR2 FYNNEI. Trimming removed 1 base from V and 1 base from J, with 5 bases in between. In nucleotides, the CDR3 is TGTGCCAGCAGTGAAGGGGTTTCTGGAAACACCATATATTTT. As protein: CASSEGVSGNTIYF.

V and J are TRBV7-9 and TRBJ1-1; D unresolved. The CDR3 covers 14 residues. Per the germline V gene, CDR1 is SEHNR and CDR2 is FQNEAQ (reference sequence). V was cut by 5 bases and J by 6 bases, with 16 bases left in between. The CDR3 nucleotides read TGTGCCAGCAGCCGAACCCTGGCGAGACCTGAAGCTTTCTTT. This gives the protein CASSRTLARPEAFF.